One T cell receptor (beta chain) is described in this entry. The junction departs from germline at one end; a sequencing error may be responsible. From germline, CDR1 is MNHEY and CDR2 SVGAGI. The CDR3 is made up of 15 amino acids. The sample is drawn from a study of beta chain features in type 1 diabetes. The authors reverse transcribed all of the isolated RNA, so sequencing captured expressed TCRB transcripts. Using immunoSEQ multiplex PCR, the repertoire was profiled, and TCRdb retains in-frame clones only, with some absent. Of 110,000 to 150,000 clones listed, about 8.7% were seen once; the top ten hold 0.68%.

The sequence derives from a man younger than 35 in good health. The J gene is TRBJ2-5, the V gene TRBV6-5; TRBD2 aligns across 10 bases. The sample comprised central memory CD4+ T cells from blood. The CDR3 region has the DNA TGTGCCATCAGTACGCCTAGCGGGGGCCGAGAGACCCAGTACTTC. It is translated as CAISTPSGGRETQYF.